The 21 T cell receptor beta chains in this list originate from one sample, sequenced in a study of blood T cell repertoires in COVID-19. Clones were sequenced by immunoSEQ multiplex PCR, and TCRdb holds only the in-frame ones, with some missing. The profile shows about 85,000 clones, 89% of them singletons. The sequenced sample consisted of peripheral blood. These receptors were obtained from a man in his fifties with acute or convalescent COVID-19.

This clone was detected once. The chain is built from TRBV12-5 and TRBJ2-3, with D possibly matching TRBD2 (6 bases). Germline assignment: CDR1 LGHNT and CDR2 FRNRAP. The CDR3 sequence is 16 residues long. Trimming removed 2 bases at V and 1 base at J, with 13 bases between. The CDR3 bases are TGTGCTAGTGGTTTGTTTGAGGGAGGTCGCACAGATACGCAGTATTTT. It yields the protein CASGLFEGGRTDTQYF.

The CDR3 DNA is TGTGCCAGCAGCTTGGTCCGGGACACCGGGGAGCTGTTTTTT. It specifies CASSLVRDTGELFF. V is TRBV5-4 and J is TRBJ2-2, with no clear D. V was cut by 0 bases and J by 3 bases, with 6 bases left in between. This CDR3 is 14 amino acids long. CDR1 and CDR2 from the germline V gene are SGHNT and YYREEE (reference sequence).

Only one count was recorded for this clone. The chain is built from TRBV4-3 and TRBJ2-5; D ambiguous. The CDR3 runs to 15 residues. Germline V gene data show CDR1 as LGHNA and CDR2 as YSLEER. Trimming removed 0 bases from V and 1 base from J, with 9 bases in between. In DNA form, the CDR3 reads TGCGCCAGCAGCCAAGATCGTCTCCTCCAAGAGACCCAGTACTTC. Its translation is CASSQDRLLQETQYF.

V usage is TRBV12-5 and J usage is TRBJ1-1, with D maybe TRBD1 (5 bases). V lost 1 base to trimming and J lost 1 base, with 16 bases between them. The germline CDR1 and CDR2 sequences are LGHNT and FRNRAP. The CDR3 consists of 17 residues. CDR3 amino acids: CASGLGLRLGRNTEAFF. As DNA, the CDR3 is TGTGCTAGTGGTTTGGGACTTCGCTTGGGGCGGAACACTGAAGCTTTCTTT.

V gene TRBV28 combines with J gene TRBJ1-1; D is uncertain. Per the germline V gene, CDR1 is MDHEN and CDR2 is SYDVKM. Trimming removed 8 bases at V and 5 bases at J, with 15 bases between. This CDR3 contains 13 residues. This chain's CDR3 is CASGSTPGTEAFF. Here the CDR3 DNA reads TGTGCCAGCGGCTCTACCCCGGGGACTGAAGCTTTCTTT.

V usage is TRBV4-1 and J usage is TRBJ1-6; D possibly corresponds to TRBD1 (5 bases). Germline CDR1 reads MGHRA; CDR2 reads YSYEKL. The CDR3 consists of 15 residues. Trimming pared 0 bases from V and 9 bases from J, leaving 12 bases between. In nucleotides, the CDR3 is TGCGCCAGCAGCCAAGAAGGCAGGCAGGGTTCACCCCTCCACTTT. This gives the protein CASSQEGRQGSPLHF.

V usage is TRBV19 and J usage is TRBJ1-4; D is unclear. The CDR3 loop spans 12 amino acids. Per the germline V gene, CDR1 is LNHDA and CDR2 is SQIVND (reference sequence). The V end was cut by 7 bases, the J end by 6 bases, with 9 bases between. CDR3 nucleotides: TGTGCCAGTAATCGAGAGGATGAAAAACTGTTTTTT. It codes for CASNREDEKLFF.

The chain uses TRBV18 and TRBJ2-1; 7 bases map to TRBD2. The CDR3 is made up of 14 amino acids. Trimming cost V 2 bases and J 5 bases; bases outside gene matches: 3. Germline CDR1 KGHSH, CDR2 LQKENI. Here the CDR3 reads CASSPTSVDNEQFF. In DNA, the CDR3 is TGTGCCAGCTCACCAACTAGCGTGGACAATGAGCAGTTCTTC.

V and J are TRBV4-2 and TRBJ2-3; 8 bases agree with TRBD2. Trimming at V came to 1 base and at J to 1 base, leaving 13 bases not matched to a gene. Germline values: CDR1 LGHNA, CDR2 YNFKEQ. The CDR3 length is 19 residues. CDR3 nucleotide sequence: TGTGCCAGCAGCCAAGCGGGGGGGCAAGCGGGAGAGCGCACAGATACGCAGTATTTT. This gives the protein CASSQAGGQAGERTDTQYF.

The V and J genes are TRBV11-3 and TRBJ2-1; TRBD2 aligns across 14 bases. This CDR3 region has 16 residues. J lost 8 bases, V lost 3 bases, and 6 bases had no gene match. CDR1 and CDR2 from the germline V gene are SGHNT and YENEEA. As DNA, the CDR3 is TGTGCCAGCAGCTTCGAGGGACTAGCGGGAGAGGATGAGCAGTTCTTC. It specifies CASSFEGLAGEDEQFF.

The chain carries TRBV19 and TRBJ2-2; D unclear. This CDR3 is built from 15 residues. The germline V gene has CDR1 LNHDA and CDR2 SQIVND (reference sequence). Trimming removed 5 bases at V and 6 bases at J, with 16 bases between. CDR3 nucleotide sequence: TGTGCCAGTAGTTCGCAGACTGCCTCCGCCGGGGAGCTGTTTTTT. Translating gives CASSSQTASAGELFF. Full variable domain (rest looked up from reference TRBV19 and TRBJ2-2): DGGITQSPKYLFRKEGQNVTLSCEQNLNHDAMYWYRQDPGQGLRLIYYSQIVNDFQKGDIAEGYSVSREKKESFPLTVTSAQKNPTAFYLCASSSQTASAGELFFGEGSRLTVL.

The chain recombines TRBV3-1 (or the pseudogene TRBV3-2) with TRBJ2-7; D perhaps matches TRBD2 (5 bases). Germline loops: CDR1 LGHDT, CDR2 YNNKEL (reference sequence). This CDR3 region has 14 residues. V gave up 4 bases and J gave up 7 bases, with 17 bases separating them. The CDR3 here is CASSLLAGEREQYF. DNA for the CDR3: TGTGCCAGCAGCCTACTTGCGGGCGAGCGGGAGCAGTACTTC.

The chain is built from TRBV6-5 and TRBJ1-5; D is ambiguous. The CDR3 covers 13 residues. V dropped 6 bases and J dropped 3 bases, with 9 bases sitting between them. Germline V gene data show CDR1 as MNHEY and CDR2 as SVGAGI. Written as DNA, the CDR3 is TGTGCCAGCAGCCCCGTCCTCAATCAGCCCCAGCATTTT. Translating it yields CASSPVLNQPQHF.

This clone occurred once. The rearrangement links TRBV3-1 (or the pseudogene TRBV3-2) to TRBJ1-5; D is possibly TRBD1 (6 bases). The V end lost 1 base, the J end lost 5 bases, and 9 bases lay between the germline ends. The CDR3 runs to 14 residues. Germline assignment: CDR1 LGHDT and CDR2 YNNKEL (reference sequence). The CDR3 nucleotides read TGTGCCAGCAGCCAAGCGGGGGGCCATCAGCCCCAGCATTTT. Translation: CASSQAGGHQPQHF.

V gene TRBV9 combines with J gene TRBJ2-1, with D maybe TRBD1 (6 bases). The CDR3 has 16 amino acids. CDR1 is SGDLS and CDR2 is YYNGEE in the germline V gene. V was trimmed by 0 bases and J by 2 bases, leaving 12 bases between them. The CDR3 reads CASSVVGGPPYNEQFF. The CDR3 coding sequence is TGTGCCAGCAGCGTAGTTGGGGGCCCCCCCTACAATGAGCAGTTCTTC.

The CDR3 sequence is CASSLGQGVFYNSPLHF. In DNA form, the CDR3 reads TGTGCCAGCAGCTTAGGACAGGGGGTCTTCTATAATTCACCCCTCCACTTT. The chain has TRBV7-2 and TRBJ1-6; 9 bases line up with TRBD1. Germline V lookup: CDR1 SGHTA, CDR2 FQGNSA. The CDR3 spans 17 residues. The trim removed 1 base at V and 3 bases at J, leaving 4 bases unmatched.

The V call is TRBV4-1, the J call TRBJ1-1; D might be TRBD1 (5 bases). The CDR3 covers 16 residues. Trimming stripped 0 bases from V and 1 base from J, with 12 bases between. Germline V gives CDR1 MGHRA, CDR2 YSYEKL. The DNA of the CDR3 is TGCGCCAGCAGCCAAGATGGGGGGGACCCGAACACTGAAGCTTTCTTT. Its translation is CASSQDGGDPNTEAFF.

J is TRBJ2-7 and V is TRBV29-1; 10 bases match TRBD2. The germline V gene encodes CDR1 SQVTM and CDR2 ANQGSEA. V was pared by 1 base and J by 0 bases, with 3 bases of the junction left unmatched. CDR3 length: 15 amino acids. The CDR3 reads CSVEGTSGSSYEQYF. CDR3 nucleotide sequence: TGCAGCGTTGAAGGGACTAGCGGAAGCTCCTACGAGCAGTACTTC.

The CDR3 DNA follows: TGTGCCAGCAGTGCGGGGGGGGCCGGAGAGACCCAGTACTTC. Encoded protein: CASSAGGAGETQYF. The J gene is TRBJ2-5, the V gene TRBV2, with 8 nucleotides matching TRBD2. The CDR3 sequence is 14 residues long. V dropped 4 bases and J dropped 4; count of bases not matched to a gene: 5. CDR1 is SNHLY and CDR2 is FYNNEI in the germline V gene.

This clone is labeled as medium-sized. The rearrangement links TRBV10-2 to TRBJ2-7, with 7 bases aligning to TRBD1. J gave up 6 bases and V 2 bases, and 4 bases lay outside the gene matches. Germline V gene sequence: CDR1 WSHSY, CDR2 SAAADI. This CDR3 is 13 amino acids long. CDR3 coding DNA: TGCGCCAGCAGTGAGGAGCGACAGGGCGAGCAGTACTTC. It is translated as CASSEERQGEQYF.

This chain joins TRBV7-6 and TRBJ2-1, with 10 bases matching TRBD2. Losses at the gene ends were 5 bases for V and 0 bases for J; bases not matched to a gene: 7. There are 17 residues in the CDR3. The germline V gene has CDR1 SGHVS and CDR2 FNYEAQ. As DNA, the CDR3 is TGTGCCAGCAGCCCTCGACTAGCGGGTAGCTCCTACAATGAGCAGTTCTTC. Translation: CASSPRLAGSSYNEQFF.